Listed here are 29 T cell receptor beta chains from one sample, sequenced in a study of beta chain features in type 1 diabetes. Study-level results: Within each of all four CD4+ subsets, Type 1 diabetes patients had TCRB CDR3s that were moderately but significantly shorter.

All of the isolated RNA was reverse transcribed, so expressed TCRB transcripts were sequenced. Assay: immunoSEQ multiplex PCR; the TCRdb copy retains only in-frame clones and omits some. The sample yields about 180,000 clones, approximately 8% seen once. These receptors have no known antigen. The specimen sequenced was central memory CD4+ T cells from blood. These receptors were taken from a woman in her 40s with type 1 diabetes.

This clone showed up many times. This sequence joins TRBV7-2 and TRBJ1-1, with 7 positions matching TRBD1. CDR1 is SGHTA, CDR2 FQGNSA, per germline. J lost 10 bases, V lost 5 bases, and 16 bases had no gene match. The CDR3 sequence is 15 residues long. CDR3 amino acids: CASSPWMREGAVAFF. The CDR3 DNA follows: TGTGCCAGCAGCCCGTGGATGCGGGAGGGGGCAGTAGCTTTCTTT.

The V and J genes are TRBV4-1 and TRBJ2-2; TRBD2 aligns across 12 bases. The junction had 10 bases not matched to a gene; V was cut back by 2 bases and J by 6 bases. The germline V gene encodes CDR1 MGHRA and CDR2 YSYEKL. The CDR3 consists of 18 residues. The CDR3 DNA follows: TGCGCCAGCAGCCAAAGACTAGCGGGGGCCACAACCGCCGGGGAGCTGTTTTTT. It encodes CASSQRLAGATTAGELFF.

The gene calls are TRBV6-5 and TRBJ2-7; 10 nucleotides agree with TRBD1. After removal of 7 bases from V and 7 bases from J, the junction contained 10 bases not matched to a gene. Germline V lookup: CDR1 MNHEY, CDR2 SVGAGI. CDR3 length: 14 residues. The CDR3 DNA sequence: TGTGCCAGCACTTCCGGGACAGGGGTGGAAGAGCAGTACTTC. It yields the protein CASTSGTGVEEQYF.

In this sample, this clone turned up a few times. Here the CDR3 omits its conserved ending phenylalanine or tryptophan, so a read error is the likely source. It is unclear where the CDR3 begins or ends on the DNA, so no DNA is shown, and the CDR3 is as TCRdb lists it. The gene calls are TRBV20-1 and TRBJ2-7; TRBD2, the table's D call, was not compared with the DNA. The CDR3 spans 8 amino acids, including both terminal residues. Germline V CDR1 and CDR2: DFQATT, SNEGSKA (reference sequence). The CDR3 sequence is CSARVGED.

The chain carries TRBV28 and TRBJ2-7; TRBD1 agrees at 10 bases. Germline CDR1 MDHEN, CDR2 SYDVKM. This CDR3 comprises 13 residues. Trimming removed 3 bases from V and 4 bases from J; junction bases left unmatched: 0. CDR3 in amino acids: CASSLGQGYEQYF. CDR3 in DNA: TGTGCCAGCAGTTTGGGACAGGGGTACGAGCAGTACTTC.

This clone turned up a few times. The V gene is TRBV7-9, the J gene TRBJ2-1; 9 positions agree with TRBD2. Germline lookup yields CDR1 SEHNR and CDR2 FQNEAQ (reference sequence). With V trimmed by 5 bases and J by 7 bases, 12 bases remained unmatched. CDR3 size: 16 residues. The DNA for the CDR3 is TGTGCCAGCAGCCAACTCGCCCTAGCGGGGAAGAATGAGCAGTTCTTC. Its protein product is CASSQLALAGKNEQFF.

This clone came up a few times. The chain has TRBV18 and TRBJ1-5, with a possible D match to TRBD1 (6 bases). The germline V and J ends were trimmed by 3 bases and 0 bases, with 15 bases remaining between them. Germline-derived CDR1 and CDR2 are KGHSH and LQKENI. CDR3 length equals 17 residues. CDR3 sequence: CASSPRGASASNQPQHF. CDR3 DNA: TGTGCCAGCTCACCCAGGGGAGCATCGGCTAGCAATCAGCCCCAGCATTTT.

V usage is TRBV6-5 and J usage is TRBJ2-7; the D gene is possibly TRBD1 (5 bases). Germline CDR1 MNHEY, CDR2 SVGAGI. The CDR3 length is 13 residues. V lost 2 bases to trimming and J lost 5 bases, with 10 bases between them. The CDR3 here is CASSYPDSHEQYF. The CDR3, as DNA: TGTGCCAGCAGTTACCCCGACAGCCACGAGCAGTACTTC.

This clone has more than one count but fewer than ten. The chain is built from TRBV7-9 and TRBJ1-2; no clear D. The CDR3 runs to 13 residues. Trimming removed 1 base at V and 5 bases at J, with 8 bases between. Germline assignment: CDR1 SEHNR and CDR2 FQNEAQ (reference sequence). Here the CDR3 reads CASSLVAAYGYTF. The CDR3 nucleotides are TGTGCCAGCAGCTTAGTAGCAGCGTATGGCTACACCTTC.

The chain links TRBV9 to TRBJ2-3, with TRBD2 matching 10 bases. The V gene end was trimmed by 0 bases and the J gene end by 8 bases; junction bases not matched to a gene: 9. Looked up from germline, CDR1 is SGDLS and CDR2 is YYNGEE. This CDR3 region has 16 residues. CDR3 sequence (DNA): TGTGCCAGCAGCGTAGATCTAGCGGGGGCGGTGGCTACGCAGTATTTT. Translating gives CASSVDLAGAVATQYF. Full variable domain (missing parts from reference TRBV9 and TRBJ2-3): DSGVTQTPKHLITATGQRVTLRCSPRSGDLSVYWYQQSLDQGLQFLIQYYNGEERAKGNILERFSAQQFPDLHSELNLSSLELGDSALYFCASSVDLAGAVATQYFGPGTRLTVL.

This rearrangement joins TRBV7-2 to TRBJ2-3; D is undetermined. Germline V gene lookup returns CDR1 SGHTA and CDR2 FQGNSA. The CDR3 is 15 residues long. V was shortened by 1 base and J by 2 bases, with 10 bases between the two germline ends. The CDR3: CASSLDGPPTDTQYF. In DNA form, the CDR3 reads TGTGCCAGCAGCTTAGATGGGCCCCCCACAGATACGCAGTATTTT.

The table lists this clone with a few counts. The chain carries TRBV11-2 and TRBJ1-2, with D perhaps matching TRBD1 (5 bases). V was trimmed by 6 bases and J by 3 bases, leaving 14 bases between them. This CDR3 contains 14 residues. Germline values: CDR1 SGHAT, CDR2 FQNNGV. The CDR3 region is CASRPTGQHYGYTF. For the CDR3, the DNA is TGTGCCAGCAGGCCAACAGGTCAGCACTATGGCTACACCTTC.

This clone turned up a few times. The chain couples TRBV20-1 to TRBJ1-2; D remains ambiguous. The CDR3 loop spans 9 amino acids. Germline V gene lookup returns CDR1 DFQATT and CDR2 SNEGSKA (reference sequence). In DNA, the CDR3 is TGCGGTAACTCGGACTCCTACACCTTC. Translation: CGNSDSYTF.

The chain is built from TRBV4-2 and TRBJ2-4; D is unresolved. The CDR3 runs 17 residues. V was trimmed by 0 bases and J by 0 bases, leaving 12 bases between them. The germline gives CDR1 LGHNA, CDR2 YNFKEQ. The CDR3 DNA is TGTGCCAGCAGCCAAGATGGAGAGGATCTAGCCAAAAACATTCAGTACTTC. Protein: CASSQDGEDLAKNIQYF.

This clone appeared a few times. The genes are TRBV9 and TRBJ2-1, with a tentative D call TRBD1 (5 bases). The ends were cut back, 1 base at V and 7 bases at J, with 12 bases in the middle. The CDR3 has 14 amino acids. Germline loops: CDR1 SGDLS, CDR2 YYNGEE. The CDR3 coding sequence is TGTGCCAGCAGCGTAAGCCCAGGGCAAAATGAGCAGTTCTTC. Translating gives CASSVSPGQNEQFF.

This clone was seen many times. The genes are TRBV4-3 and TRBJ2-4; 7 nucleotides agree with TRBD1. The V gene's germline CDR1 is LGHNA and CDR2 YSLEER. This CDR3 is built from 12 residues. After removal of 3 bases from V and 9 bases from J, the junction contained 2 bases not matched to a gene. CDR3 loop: CASSQNRGIQYF. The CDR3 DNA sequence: TGCGCCAGCAGCCAGAACAGGGGCATTCAGTACTTC.

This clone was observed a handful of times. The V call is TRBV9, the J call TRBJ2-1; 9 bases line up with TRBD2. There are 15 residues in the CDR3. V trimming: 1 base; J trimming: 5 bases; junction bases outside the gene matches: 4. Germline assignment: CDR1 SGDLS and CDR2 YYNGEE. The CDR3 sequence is CASSVTSGGHNEQFF. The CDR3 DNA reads TGTGCCAGCAGCGTAACAAGCGGGGGGCACAATGAGCAGTTCTTC.

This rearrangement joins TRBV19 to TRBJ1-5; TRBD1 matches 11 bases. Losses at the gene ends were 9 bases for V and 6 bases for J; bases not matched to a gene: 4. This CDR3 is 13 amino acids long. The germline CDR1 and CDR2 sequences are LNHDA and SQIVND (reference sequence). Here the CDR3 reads CASRDRGSQPQHF. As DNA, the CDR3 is TGTGCCAGCCGGGACAGGGGGAGTCAGCCCCAGCATTTT.

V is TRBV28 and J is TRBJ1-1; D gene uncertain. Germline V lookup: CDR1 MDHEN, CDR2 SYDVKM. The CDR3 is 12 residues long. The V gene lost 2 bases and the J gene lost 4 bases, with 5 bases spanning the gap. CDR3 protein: CASSLLVTEAFF. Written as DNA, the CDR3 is TGTGCCAGCAGTTTACTTGTCACTGAAGCTTTCTTT.

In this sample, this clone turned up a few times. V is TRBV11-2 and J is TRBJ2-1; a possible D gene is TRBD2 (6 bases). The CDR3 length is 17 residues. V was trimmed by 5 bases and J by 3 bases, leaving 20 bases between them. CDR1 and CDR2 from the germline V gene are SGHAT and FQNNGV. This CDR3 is CASSGLGVGGYYNEQFF. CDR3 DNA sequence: TGTGCCAGCAGCGGCCTTGGGGTCGGGGGATACTACAATGAGCAGTTCTTC.

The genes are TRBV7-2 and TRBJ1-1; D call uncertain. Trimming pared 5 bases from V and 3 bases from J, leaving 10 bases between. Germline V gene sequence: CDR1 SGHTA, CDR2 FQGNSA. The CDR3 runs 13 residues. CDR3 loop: CASSPQRDTEAFF. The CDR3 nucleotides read TGTGCCAGCAGCCCCCAGCGGGACACTGAAGCTTTCTTT.

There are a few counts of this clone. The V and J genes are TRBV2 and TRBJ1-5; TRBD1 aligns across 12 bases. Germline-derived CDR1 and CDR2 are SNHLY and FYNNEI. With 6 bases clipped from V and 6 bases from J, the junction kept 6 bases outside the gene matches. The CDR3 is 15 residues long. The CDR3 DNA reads TGTGCCAGCAGCCCGGGACAGGGGGCGATTCAGCCCCAGCATTTT. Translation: CASSPGQGAIQPQHF.

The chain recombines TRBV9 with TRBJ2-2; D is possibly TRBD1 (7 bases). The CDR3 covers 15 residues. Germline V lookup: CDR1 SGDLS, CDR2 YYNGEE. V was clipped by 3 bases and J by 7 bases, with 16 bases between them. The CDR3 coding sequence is TGTGCCAGCAGCGGACAGGGAGGTGTCGGCGGGGAGCTGTTTTTT. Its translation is CASSGQGGVGGELFF. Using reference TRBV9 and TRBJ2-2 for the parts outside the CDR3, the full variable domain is DSGVTQTPKHLITATGQRVTLRCSPRSGDLSVYWYQQSLDQGLQFLIQYYNGEERAKGNILERFSAQQFPDLHSELNLSSLELGDSALYFCASSGQGGVGGELFFGEGSRLTVL.

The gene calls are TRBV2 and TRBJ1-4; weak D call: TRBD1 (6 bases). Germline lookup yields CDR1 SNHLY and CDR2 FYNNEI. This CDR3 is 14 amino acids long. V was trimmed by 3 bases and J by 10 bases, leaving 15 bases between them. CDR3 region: CASSERTDRGKLFF. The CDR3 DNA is TGTGCCAGCAGTGAGAGGACAGACCGGGGAAAACTGTTTTTT. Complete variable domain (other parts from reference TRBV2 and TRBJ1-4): EPEVTQTPSHQVTQMGQEVILRCVPISNHLYFYWYRQILGQKVEFLVSFYNNEISEKSEIFDDQFSVERPDGSNFTLKIRSTKLEDSAMYFCASSERTDRGKLFFGSGTQLSVL.

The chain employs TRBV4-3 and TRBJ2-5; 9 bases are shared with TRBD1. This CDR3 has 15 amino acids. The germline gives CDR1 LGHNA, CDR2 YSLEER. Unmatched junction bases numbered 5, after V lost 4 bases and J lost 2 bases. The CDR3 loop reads CASSPLGQGQETQYF. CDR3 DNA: TGCGCCAGCAGCCCCCTTGGACAGGGGCAAGAGACCCAGTACTTC.

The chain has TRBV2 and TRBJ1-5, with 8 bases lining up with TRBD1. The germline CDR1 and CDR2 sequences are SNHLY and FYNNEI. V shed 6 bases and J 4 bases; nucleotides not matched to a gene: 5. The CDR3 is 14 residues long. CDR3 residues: CASSTRTGNQPQHF. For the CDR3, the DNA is TGTGCCAGCAGCACCAGGACAGGGAATCAGCCCCAGCATTTT.

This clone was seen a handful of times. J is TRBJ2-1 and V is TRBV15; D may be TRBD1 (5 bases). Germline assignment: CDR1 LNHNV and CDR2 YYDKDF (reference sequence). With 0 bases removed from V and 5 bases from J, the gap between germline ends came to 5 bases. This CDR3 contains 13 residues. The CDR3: CATSRDRDNEQFF. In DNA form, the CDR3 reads TGTGCCACCAGCAGAGACAGGGACAATGAGCAGTTCTTC.

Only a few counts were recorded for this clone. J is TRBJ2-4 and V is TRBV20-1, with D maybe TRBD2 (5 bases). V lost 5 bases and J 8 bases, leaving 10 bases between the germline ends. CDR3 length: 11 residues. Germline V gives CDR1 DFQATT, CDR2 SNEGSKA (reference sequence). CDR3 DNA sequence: TGCAGTGCTGGACTTCGGGACATTCAGTACTTC. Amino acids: CSAGLRDIQYF.

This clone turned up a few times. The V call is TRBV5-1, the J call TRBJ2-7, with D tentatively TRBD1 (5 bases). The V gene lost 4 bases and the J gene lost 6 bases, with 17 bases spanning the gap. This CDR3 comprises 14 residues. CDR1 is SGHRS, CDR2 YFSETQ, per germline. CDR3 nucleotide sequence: TGCGCCAGCAGCGCCGGAAAGGGGCTCCTCGAGCAGTACTTC. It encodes CASSAGKGLLEQYF.